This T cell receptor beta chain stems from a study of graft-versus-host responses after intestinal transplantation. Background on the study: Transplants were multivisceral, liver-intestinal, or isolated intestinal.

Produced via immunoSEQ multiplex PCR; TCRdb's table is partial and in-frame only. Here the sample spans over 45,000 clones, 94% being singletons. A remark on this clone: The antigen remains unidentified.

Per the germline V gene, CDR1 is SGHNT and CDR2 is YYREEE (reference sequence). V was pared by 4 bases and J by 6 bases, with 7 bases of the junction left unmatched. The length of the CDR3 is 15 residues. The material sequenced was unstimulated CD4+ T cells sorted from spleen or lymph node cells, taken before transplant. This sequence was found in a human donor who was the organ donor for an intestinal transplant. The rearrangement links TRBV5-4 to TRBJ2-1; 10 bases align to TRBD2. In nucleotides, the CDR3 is TGTGCCAGCAGCCCCGGACTAGCGGATCTCAATGAGCAGTTCTTC. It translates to CASSPGLADLNEQFF.